The clone carrying this T cell receptor (beta chain) was seen once. The protocol was immunoSEQ multiplex PCR, while the TCRdb copy is restricted to in-frame clones and leaves out a portion. The top ten hold about 1.5% of the sample, which has roughly 2.1 million clones, about 93% seen once. The sample comes from a study of shared clonotypes between healthy human individuals. As defined, naive CD8 cells were CD45RO-negative and positively selected for CCR7, with terminally differentiated effector memory CD45RA+ cells excluded. Germline assignment: CDR1 MNHEY and CDR2 SMNVEV (reference sequence). Trimming left V 2 bases short and J 6 bases short, with 11 bases between. This CDR3 comprises 13 residues.

Sequencing was carried out using naive CD8+ T cells from PBMCs. This TCR was sampled from a man younger than 35 in good health. Some clones in this sample may be carry-over from other donors' samples. The chain recombines TRBV27 with TRBJ2-7; possibly TRBD1 for D (6 bases). DNA for the CDR3: TGTGCCAGCAGTTTACGTACAGGGCTCGAGCAGTACTTC. Residues: CASSLRTGLEQYF.